A selection of T cell receptor beta chains follows, all from one sample in a study of blood T cell repertoires in COVID-19. Data came from immunoSEQ multiplex PCR; TCRdb stores just in-frame clones and leaves some out. The data hold around 300,000 clones, with 80% to 90% observed a single time. What was sequenced was PBMCs or T cells enriched from blood (not recorded which). The receptors were sampled from a man aged 25-45 years who had recovered from COVID-19. The CDR3 runs from the conserved cysteine through the conserved F or W. The D gene is left open where the match is weak. Only part of the rows carry a size: once, few, many, or a class if the clone is expanded.

v_call,clone_size,j_call,d_call,cdr3_aa,cdr3_nt
TRBV6-5,NA,TRBJ1-3,NA,CASSRTTGNTIYF,TGTGCCAGCAGTCGGACAACTGGAAACACCATATATTTT
TRBV18,NA,TRBJ2-2,TRBD2,CASSPIRPVGLAENTGELFF,TGTGCCAGCTCCCCCATAAGGCCAGTAGGACTAGCGGAGAACACCGGGGAGCTGTTTTTT
TRBV19,NA,TRBJ1-5,NA,CASSREGIIQVEPQHF,TGTGCCAGTAGCCGTGAGGGCATTATCCAGGTGGAGCCCCAGCATTTT
TRBV19,once,TRBJ1-3,TRBD1,CASSRGQGAYSGNTIYF,TGTGCCAGTAGTAGAGGACAGGGCGCCTACTCTGGAAACACCATATATTTT
TRBV19,once,TRBJ1-6,TRBD1,CASSLKTGGNSPLHF,TGTGCCAGTAGTCTCAAGACAGGGGGAAATTCACCCCTCCACTTT
TRBV3-1/TRBV3-2,once,TRBJ1-1,NA,CASSLQPPPNTEAFF,TGTGCCAGCAGCCTACAGCCCCCCCCGAACACTGAAGCTTTCTTT
TRBV3-1/TRBV3-2,NA,TRBJ1-2,TRBD1,CASRGQIYGYTF,TGTGCCAGCAGGGGACAGATCTATGGCTACACCTTC
TRBV19,NA,TRBJ1-1,NA,CASSMASNTEAFF,TGTGCCAGTAGTATGGCCTCGAACACTGAAGCTTTCTTT
TRBV11-2,NA,TRBJ2-5,NA,CASSSRWGEQETQYF,TGTGCCAGCAGCTCCCGCTGGGGGGAGCAAGAGACCCAGTACTTC
TRBV6-1,NA,TRBJ2-7,NA,CASSEPLGAYEQYF,TGTGCCAGCAGTGAACCTCTGGGGGCGTACGAGCAGTACTTC
TRBV2,NA,TRBJ2-1,TRBD2,CASTSGGVWNEQFF,TGTGCCAGCACTAGCGGGGGGGTATGGAATGAGCAGTTCTTC
TRBV7-9,once,TRBJ2-7,NA,CASSPKGPRNEQYF,TGTGCCAGCAGCCCGAAGGGGCCAAGGAACGAGCAGTACTTC